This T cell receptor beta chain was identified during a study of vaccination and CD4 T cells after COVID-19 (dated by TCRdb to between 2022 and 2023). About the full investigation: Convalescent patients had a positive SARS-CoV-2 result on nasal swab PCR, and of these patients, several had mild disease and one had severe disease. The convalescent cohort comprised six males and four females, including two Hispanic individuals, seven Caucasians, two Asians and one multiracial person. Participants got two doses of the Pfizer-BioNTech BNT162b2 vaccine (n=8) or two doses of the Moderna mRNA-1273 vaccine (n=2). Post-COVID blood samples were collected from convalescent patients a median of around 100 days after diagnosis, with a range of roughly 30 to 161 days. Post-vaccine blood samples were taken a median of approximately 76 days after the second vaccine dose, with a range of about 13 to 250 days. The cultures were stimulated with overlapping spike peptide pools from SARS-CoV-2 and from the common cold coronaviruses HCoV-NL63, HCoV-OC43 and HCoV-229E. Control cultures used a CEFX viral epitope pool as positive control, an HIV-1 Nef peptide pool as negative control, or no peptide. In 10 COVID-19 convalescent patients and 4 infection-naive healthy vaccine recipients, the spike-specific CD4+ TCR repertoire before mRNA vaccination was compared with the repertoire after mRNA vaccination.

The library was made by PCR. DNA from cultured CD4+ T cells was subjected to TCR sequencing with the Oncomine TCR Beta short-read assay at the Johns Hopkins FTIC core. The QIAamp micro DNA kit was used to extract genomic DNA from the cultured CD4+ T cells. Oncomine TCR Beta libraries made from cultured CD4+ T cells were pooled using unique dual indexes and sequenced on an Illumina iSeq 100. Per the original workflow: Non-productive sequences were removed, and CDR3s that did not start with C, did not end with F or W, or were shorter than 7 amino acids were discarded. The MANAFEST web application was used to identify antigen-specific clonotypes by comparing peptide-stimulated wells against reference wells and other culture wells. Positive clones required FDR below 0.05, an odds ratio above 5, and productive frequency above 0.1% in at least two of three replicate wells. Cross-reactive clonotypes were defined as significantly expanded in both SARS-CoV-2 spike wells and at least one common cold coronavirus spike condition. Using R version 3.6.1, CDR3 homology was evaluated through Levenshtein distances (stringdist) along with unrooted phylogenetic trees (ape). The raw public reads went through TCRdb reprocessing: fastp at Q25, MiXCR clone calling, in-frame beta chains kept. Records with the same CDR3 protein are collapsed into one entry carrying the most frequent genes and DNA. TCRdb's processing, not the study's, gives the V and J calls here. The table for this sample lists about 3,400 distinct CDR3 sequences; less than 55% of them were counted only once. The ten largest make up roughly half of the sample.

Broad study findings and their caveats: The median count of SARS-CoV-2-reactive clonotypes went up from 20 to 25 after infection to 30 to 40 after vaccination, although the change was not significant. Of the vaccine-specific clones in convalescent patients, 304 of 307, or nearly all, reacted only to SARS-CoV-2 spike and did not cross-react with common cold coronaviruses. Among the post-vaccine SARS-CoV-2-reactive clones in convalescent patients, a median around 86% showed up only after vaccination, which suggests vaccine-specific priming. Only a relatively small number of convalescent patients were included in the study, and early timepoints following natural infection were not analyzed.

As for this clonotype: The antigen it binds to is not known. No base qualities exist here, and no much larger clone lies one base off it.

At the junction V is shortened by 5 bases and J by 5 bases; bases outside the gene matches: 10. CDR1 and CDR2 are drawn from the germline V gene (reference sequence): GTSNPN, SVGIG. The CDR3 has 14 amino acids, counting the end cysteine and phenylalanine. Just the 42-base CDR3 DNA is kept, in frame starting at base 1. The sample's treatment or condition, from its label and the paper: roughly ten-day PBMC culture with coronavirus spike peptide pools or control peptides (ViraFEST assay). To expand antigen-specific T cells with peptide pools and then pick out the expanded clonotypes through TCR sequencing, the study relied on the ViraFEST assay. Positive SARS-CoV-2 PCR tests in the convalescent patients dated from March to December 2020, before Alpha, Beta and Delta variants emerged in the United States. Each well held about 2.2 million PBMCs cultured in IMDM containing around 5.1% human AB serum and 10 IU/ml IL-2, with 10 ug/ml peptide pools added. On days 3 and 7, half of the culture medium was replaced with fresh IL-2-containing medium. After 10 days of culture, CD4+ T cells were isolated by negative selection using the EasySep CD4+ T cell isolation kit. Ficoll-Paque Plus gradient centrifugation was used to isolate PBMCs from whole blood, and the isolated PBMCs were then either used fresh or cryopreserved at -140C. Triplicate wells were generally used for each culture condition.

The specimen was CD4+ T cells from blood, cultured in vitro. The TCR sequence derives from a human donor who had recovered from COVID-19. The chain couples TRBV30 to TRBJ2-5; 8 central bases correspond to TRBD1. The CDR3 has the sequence CAWSRTGMFETQYF. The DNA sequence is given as TGTGCCTGGTCCCGGACAGGGATGTTCGAGACCCAGTACTTC.